This is a list of T cell receptor beta chains from one sample in a study of identical twins. Via MiXCR, TCRdb re-called the 5' RACE reads, giving one row per CDR3 protein. The table includes hundreds of thousands of distinct CDR3 sequences, over 8.5% detected once. These sequences were also reported in another study, on yellow fever vaccine responses in identical twins.

Input material: PBMCs. These receptors all stem from a woman under 30 in good health. Each CDR3 is given with its conserved first and last residue. The order of the fields is D gene, clone size, V gene, J gene, CDR3 DNA, CDR3 protein. A D gene is named only where the DNA matches it firmly. Size tells how often a clone was seen (once, few, many) or the class of an expanded clone, and some rows leave it out.

>NA|few|TRBV5-8|TRBJ1-1
TGTGCCAGCAGCCTGTTTAGGGGGTACACTGAAGCTTTCTTT
CASSLFRGYTEAFF
>NA|few|TRBV5-1|TRBJ2-1
TGCGCCAGCAGCTTGGCCTTGGGGACGAATGAGCAGTTCTTC
CASSLALGTNEQFF
>TRBD2|few|TRBV5-1|TRBJ2-1
TGCGCCAGCAGTACCGGACTAGCGGTTTACAATGAGCAGTTCTTC
CASSTGLAVYNEQFF
>TRBD2|few|TRBV11-2|TRBJ2-7
TGTGCCAGCAGCATCGGGACTAGCGGGAGTCTAGGGTCCTACGAGCAGTACTTC
CASSIGTSGSLGSYEQYF
>NA|few|TRBV4-1|TRBJ2-3
TGCGCCAGCAGCCAAGGGATGACAGGATTCAGCACAGATACGCAGTATTTT
CASSQGMTGFSTDTQYF
>NA|NA|TRBV5-1|TRBJ2-7
TGCGCCAGCAGCTTGGGGGACGTTAGTCCCGGCAACGAGCAGTACTTC
CASSLGDVSPGNEQYF
>NA|NA|TRBV10-3|TRBJ2-1
TGTGCCATCAGTTATGGACCCAATGAGCAGTTCTTC
CAISYGPNEQFF
>NA|many|TRBV12-3/TRBV12-4|TRBJ2-2
TGTGCCAGCAGTCTCGACAGTAGGTTCCTCACCGGGGAGCTGTTTTTT
CASSLDSRFLTGELFF
>NA|few|TRBV10-3|TRBJ1-3
TGTGCCATCAGCGGGGGAAACACCATATATTTT
CAISGGNTIYF
>NA|few|TRBV12-3/TRBV12-4|TRBJ1-1
TGTGCCAGCAGTACGGACCTGACGGGTGAAGCTTTCTTT
CASSTDLTGEAFF
>NA|many|TRBV7-9|TRBJ2-7
TGTGCCAGCAGCACCCCCCCCTACGAGCAGTACTTC
CASSTPPYEQYF
>NA|many|TRBV29-1|TRBJ2-1
TGCATCATGTCGGGGTTTAACGATGAGCAGTTCTTC
CIMSGFNDEQFF
>NA|NA|TRBV6-1|TRBJ2-7
TGTGCCAGCAGTGAATCCCAATCACAGACCTACGAGCAGTACTTC
CASSESQSQTYEQYF
>TRBD2|NA|TRBV20-1|TRBJ2-7
TGCAGTGCTAGAGACCCGAGGTTAGCGGGGGGTCGGGAGCAGTACTTC
CSARDPRLAGGREQYF
>TRBD1|few|TRBV28|TRBJ2-2
TGTGCCAGTGAAACTCCGGGACAGAAGAACACCGGGGAGCTGTTTTTT
CASETPGQKNTGELFF
>NA|few|TRBV21-1|TRBJ2-3
TGTGCCAGCAGCCATCGACAGGGTGTCGGTTATTTT
CASSHRQGVGYF
>NA|NA|TRBV20-1|TRBJ1-6
TGCAGTGCCGCGGTAAGGGACGCATATAATTCACCCCTCCACTTT
CSAAVRDAYNSPLHF
>NA|NA|TRBV30|TRBJ1-5
TGTGCCTGGAGTTACCCGCGGGGGGGCAATCAGCCCCAGCATTTT
CAWSYPRGGNQPQHF
>TRBD2|few|TRBV3-1|TRBJ2-1
TGTGCCAGCAGTATGACTAGCGGGGGGTCTTCCAGCTCCTACAATGAGCAGTTCTTC
CASSMTSGGSSSSYNEQFF
>TRBD2|few|TRBV5-1|TRBJ2-1
TGCGCCAGCAGCCCCTTCGGCCTAGCGGGGGGGTTCTCCTACAATGAGCAGTTCTTC
CASSPFGLAGGFSYNEQFF
>NA|NA|TRBV24-1|TRBJ2-3
TGTGCCACCAGTGGCCTTCCGCGGGCTGGCACAGATACGCAGTATTTT
CATSGLPRAGTDTQYF
>NA|NA|TRBV25-1|TRBJ2-5
TGTGCCAGCAGTGAGGGGGCAGGGGTGTGGCAAGAGACCCAGTACTTC
CASSEGAGVWQETQYF
>TRBD1|many|TRBV6-2/TRBV6-3|TRBJ2-7
TGTGCCAGCAGTTACGATATGGACAGGGGAACTCACGAGCAGTACTTC
CASSYDMDRGTHEQYF
>NA|few|TRBV7-6|TRBJ2-3
TGTGCCAGCAGTACGGAGGGCACGCAGTATTTT
CASSTEGTQYF
>TRBD1|NA|TRBV20-1|TRBJ2-3
TGCAGTGCTAGAGATATTAGGACAGGGGTTTCAGATACGCAGTATTTT
CSARDIRTGVSDTQYF
>TRBD1|NA|TRBV12-3/TRBV12-4|TRBJ1-6
TGTGCCAGCAGTTTAAAGGCAGGGGGACCTCGTAATTCACCCCTCCACTTT
CASSLKAGGPRNSPLHF
>NA|NA|TRBV4-3|TRBJ2-2
TGCGCCAGCAGCCAAGAAGGTACCGGAATACTTTACACCGGGGAGCTGTTTTTT
CASSQEGTGILYTGELFF
>NA|few|TRBV6-5|TRBJ2-7
TGTGCCAGCAGTTCAGGGACAAGTCCCTACGAGCAGTACTTC
CASSSGTSPYEQYF
>NA|many|TRBV3-1|TRBJ1-1
TGTGCCAGCAGCCAAGCAACCGGGCCGTTTTACACTGAAGCTTTCTTT
CASSQATGPFYTEAFF
>TRBD2|few|TRBV20-1|TRBJ2-5
TGCAGTGCTAGAGGGTATAGCGGGGGCCCCGTAGGCCAAGAGACCCAGTACTTC
CSARGYSGGPVGQETQYF
>NA|few|TRBV6-5|TRBJ2-7
TGTGCCAGCAGTTACTCGAAGTTGGGCCCGACAGATCCCTACGAGCAGTACTTC
CASSYSKLGPTDPYEQYF
>NA|few|TRBV6-5|TRBJ2-5
TGTGCCAGCAGTTACTCGATCTTGGTAGGGGAGACCCAGTACTTC
CASSYSILVGETQYF
>NA|many|TRBV29-1|TRBJ2-7
TGCAGCGTTGGTTTGGGACACAAGAGCTCCTACGAGCAGTACTTC
CSVGLGHKSSYEQYF